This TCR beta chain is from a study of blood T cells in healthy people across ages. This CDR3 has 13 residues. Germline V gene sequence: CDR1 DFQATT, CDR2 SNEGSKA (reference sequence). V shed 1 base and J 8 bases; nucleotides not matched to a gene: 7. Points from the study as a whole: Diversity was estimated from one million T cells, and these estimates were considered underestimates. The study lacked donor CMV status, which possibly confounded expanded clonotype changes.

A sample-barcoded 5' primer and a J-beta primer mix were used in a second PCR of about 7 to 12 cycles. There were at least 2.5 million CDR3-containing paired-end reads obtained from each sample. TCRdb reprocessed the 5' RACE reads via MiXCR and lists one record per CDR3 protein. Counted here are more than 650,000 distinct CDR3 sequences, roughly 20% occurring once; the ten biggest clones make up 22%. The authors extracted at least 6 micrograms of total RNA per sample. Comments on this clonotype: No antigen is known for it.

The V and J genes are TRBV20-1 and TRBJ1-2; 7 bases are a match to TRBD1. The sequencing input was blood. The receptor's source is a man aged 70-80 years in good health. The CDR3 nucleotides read TGCAGTGCTAGAGGTCACAGGGGAGACGGCTACACCTTC. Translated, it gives CSARGHRGDGYTF.